This section outlines one T cell receptor beta chain sequence together with its context. Its antigen is unidentified. Germline V CDR1 and CDR2: SGHRS, YFSETQ. V was cut by 4 bases and J by 4 bases, with 17 bases left in between. This CDR3 contains 15 residues. The sample originates from a study of beta chain features in type 1 diabetes. Overall study results and limits: PCR might pick shorter templates more often, in the same way for patients and controls. Patients with Type 1 diabetes showed moderately but significantly shorter TCRB CDR3s in all four CD4+ subsets.

Purity (above 95%) was reached by all sorted populations. cDNA synthesis used the whole RNA isolate, giving expressed TCRB sequences. The table came from immunoSEQ multiplex PCR; TCRdb's copy has only in-frame clones and leaves some out. This table has 250,000 to 350,000 clones, about 14% appearing once. The chain recombines TRBV5-1 with TRBJ1-2, with D possibly TRBD1 on 5 matching bases. The clonotype was recovered from a man aged 30 to 45 in good health. Input material: central memory CD4+ T cells from blood. The CDR3 coding sequence is TGCGCCAGCAGCACCGCAAAGGGACGGCCCTATGGCTACACCTTC. Translating gives CASSTAKGRPYGYTF.